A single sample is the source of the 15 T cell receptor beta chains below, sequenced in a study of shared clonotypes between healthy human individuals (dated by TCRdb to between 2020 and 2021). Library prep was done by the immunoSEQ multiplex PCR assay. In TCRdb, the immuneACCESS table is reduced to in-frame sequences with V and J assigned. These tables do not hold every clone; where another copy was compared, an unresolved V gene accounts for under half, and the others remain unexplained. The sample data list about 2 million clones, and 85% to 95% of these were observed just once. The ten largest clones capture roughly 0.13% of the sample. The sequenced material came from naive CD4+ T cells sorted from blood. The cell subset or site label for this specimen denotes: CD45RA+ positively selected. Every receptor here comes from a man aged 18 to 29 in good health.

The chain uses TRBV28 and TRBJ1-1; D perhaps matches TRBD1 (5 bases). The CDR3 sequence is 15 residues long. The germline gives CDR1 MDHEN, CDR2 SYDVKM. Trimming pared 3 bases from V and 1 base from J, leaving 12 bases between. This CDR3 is CASSFASRANTEAFF. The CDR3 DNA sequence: TGTGCCAGCAGTTTTGCATCCAGGGCGAACACTGAAGCTTTCTTT.

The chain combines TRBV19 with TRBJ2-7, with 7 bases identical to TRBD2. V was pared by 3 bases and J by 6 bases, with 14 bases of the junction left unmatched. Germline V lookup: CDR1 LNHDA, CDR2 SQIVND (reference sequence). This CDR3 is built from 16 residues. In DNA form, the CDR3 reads TGTGCCAGTAGTATTATCCCTTCGGGAGGTTCATCCGAGCAGTACTTC. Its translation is CASSIIPSGGSSEQYF.

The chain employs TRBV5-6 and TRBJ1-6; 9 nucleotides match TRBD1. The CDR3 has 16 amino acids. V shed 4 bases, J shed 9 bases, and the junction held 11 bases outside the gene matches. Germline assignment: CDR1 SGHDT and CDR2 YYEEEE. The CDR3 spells CASSPAIQGAGSPLHF. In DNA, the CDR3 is TGTGCCAGCAGCCCGGCCATACAGGGGGCAGGTTCACCCCTCCACTTT.

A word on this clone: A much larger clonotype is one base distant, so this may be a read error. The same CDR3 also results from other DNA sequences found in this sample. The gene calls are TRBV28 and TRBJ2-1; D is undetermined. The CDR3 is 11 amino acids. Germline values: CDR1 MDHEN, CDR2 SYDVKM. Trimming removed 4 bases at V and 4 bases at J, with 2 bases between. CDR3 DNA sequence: TGTGCCAGCAGTTCATACAATGAGCAGTTCTTC. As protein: CASSSYNEQFF. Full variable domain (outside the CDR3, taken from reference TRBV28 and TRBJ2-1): DVKVTQSSRYLVKRTGEKVFLECVQDMDHENMFWYRQDPGLGLRLIYFSYDVKMKEKGDIPEGYSVSREKKERFSLILESASTNQTSMYLCASSSYNEQFFGPGTRLTVL.

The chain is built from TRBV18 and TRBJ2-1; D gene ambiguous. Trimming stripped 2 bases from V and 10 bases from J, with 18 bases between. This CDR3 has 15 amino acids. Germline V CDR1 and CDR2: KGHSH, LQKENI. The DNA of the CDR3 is TGTGCCAGCTCACCAGGAGTGGGTTTGTACAGCGAGCAGTTCTTC. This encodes CASSPGVGLYSEQFF.

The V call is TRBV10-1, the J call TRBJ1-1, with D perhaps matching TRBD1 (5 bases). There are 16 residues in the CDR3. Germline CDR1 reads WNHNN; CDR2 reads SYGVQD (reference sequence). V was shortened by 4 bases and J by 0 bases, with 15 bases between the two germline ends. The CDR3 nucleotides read TGCGCCAGCAGTGGAGGCCCAGGGTCCGTGAACACTGAAGCTTTCTTT. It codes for CASSGGPGSVNTEAFF.

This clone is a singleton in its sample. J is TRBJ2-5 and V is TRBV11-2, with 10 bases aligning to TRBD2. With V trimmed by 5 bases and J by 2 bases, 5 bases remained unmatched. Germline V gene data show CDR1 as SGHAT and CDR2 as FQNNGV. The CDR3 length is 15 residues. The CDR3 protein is CASSPLAGVQETQYF. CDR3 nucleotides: TGTGCCAGCAGCCCCCTAGCGGGAGTACAAGAGACCCAGTACTTC. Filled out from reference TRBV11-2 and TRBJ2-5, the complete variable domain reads EAGVAQSPRYKIIEKRQSVAFWCNPISGHATLYWYQQILGQGPKLLIQFQNNGVVDDSQLPKDRFSAERLKGVDSTLKIQPAKLEDSAVYLCASSPLAGVQETQYFGPGTRLLVL.

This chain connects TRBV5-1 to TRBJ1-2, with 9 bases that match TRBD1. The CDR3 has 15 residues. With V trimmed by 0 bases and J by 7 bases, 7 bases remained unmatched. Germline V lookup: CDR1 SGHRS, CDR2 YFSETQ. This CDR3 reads CASSLAGTGTFGYTF. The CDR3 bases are TGCGCCAGCAGCTTGGCCGGGACAGGGACCTTTGGCTACACCTTC. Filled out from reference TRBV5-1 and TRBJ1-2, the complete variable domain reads KAGVTQTPRYLIKTRGQQVTLSCSPISGHRSVSWYQQTPGQGLQFLFEYFSETQRNKGNFPGRFSGRQFSNSRSEMNVSTLELGDSALYLCASSLAGTGTFGYTFGSGTRLTVV.

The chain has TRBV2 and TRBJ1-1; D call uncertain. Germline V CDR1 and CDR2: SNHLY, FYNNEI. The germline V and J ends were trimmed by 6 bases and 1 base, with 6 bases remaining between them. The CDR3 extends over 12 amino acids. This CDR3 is CASRLENTEAFF. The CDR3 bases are TGTGCCAGCAGGCTAGAGAACACTGAAGCTTTCTTT.

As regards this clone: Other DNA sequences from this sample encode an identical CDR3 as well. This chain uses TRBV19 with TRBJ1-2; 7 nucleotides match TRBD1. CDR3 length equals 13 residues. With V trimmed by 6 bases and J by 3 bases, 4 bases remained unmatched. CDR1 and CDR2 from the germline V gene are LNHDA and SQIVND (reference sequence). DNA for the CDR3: TGTGCCAGTAGCCGACAGGGCGACTATGGCTACACCTTC. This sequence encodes CASSRQGDYGYTF.

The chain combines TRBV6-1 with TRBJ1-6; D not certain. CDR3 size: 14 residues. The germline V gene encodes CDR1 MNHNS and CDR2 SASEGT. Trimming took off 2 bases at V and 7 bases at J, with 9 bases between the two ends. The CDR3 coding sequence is TGTGCCAGCAGTGAACCGGGCGCAAATTCACCCCTCCACTTT. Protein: CASSEPGANSPLHF.

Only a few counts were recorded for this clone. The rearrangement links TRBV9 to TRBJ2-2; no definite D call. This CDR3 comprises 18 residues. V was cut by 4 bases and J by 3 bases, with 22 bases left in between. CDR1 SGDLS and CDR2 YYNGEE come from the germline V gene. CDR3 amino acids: CASSPGWGHKVDTGELFF. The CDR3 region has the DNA TGTGCCAGCAGCCCAGGCTGGGGTCACAAGGTGGACACCGGGGAGCTGTTTTTT.

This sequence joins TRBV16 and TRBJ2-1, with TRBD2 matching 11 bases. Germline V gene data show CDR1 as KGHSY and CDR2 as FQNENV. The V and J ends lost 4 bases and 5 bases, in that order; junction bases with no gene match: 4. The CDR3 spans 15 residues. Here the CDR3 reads CASSPTSGADNEQFF. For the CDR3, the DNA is TGTGCCAGCAGCCCGACTAGCGGGGCAGACAATGAGCAGTTCTTC.

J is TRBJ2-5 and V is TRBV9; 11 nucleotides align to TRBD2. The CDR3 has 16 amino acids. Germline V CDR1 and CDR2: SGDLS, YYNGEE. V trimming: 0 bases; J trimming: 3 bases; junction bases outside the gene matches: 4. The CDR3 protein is CASSVGLAGSEETQYF. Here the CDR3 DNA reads TGTGCCAGCAGCGTAGGACTAGCGGGGTCGGAAGAGACCCAGTACTTC.

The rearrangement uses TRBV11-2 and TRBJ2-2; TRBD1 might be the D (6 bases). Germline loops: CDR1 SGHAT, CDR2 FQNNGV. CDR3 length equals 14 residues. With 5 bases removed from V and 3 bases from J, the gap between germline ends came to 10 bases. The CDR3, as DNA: TGTGCCAGCAGCCGGACAGTACACACCGGGGAGCTGTTTTTT. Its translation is CASSRTVHTGELFF.